A single sample gave rise to the 8 T cell receptor beta chains below, sequenced in a study of blood T cells in healthy people across ages (dated by TCRdb to between 2015 and 2017). The library was produced with 5' RACE. The run used an Illumina HiSeq 2500. A second PCR of about 6 to 11 cycles was run with a J-beta primer mix and a sample-barcoded 5' primer. The public reads were quality trimmed at Q25 with fastp and then assembled into clones with MiXCR by TCRdb, keeping productive beta chains. Identical CDR3 proteins give one entry, which carries the most common genes and DNA. The sample table records about 1.4 million distinct CDR3 sequences; roughly 60% of these occur just once. Of the sample, over 6.5% falls within the top ten clones. Sequencing used blood. Every receptor here comes from a man between 18 and 29 years old in good health.

In its sample, this clonotype was seen a few times. The V call is TRBV20-1, the J call TRBJ1-2, with TRBD1 matching 8 bases. The CDR3 runs to 12 residues. Germline CDR1 and CDR2: DFQATT and SNEGSKA (reference sequence). Unmatched junction bases numbered 2, after V lost 1 base and J lost 7 bases. The DNA of the CDR3 is TGCAGTGCTAGAGGGACAGGGACTGGCTACACCTTC. Protein: CSARGTGTGYTF.

This clonotype occurred a few times. This rearrangement joins TRBV4-2 to TRBJ2-7; 8 positions match TRBD2. CDR1 is LGHNA, CDR2 YNFKEQ, per germline. The V and J ends lost 3 bases and 4 bases, in that order; junction bases with no gene match: 5. The CDR3 extends over 14 amino acids. The CDR3 loop is CASSQGSGGYEQYF. The CDR3 coding sequence is TGTGCCAGCAGCCAGGGGAGCGGGGGTTACGAGCAGTACTTC.

The rearrangement links TRBV4-2 to TRBJ1-2; D ambiguous. This CDR3 region has 17 residues. Germline V gene data show CDR1 as LGHNA and CDR2 as YNFKEQ. V lost 1 base, J lost 7 bases, and 22 bases lay in between. CDR3 sequence: CASSQASLREGASGYTF. In DNA form, the CDR3 reads TGTGCCAGCAGCCAAGCGAGTCTCCGGGAGGGAGCGTCTGGCTACACCTTC.

V and J are TRBV20-1 and TRBJ1-2, with 7 bases lining up with TRBD1. Trimming cost V 1 base and J 4 bases; bases outside gene matches: 9. CDR1 and CDR2 (germline): DFQATT, SNEGSKA (reference sequence). This CDR3 is 15 amino acids long. The CDR3 nucleotides are TGCAGTGCTAGAGGGATTACAGGGGACCCCTATGGCTACACCTTC. It yields the protein CSARGITGDPYGYTF.

The table lists this clonotype with a few counts. The rearrangement uses TRBV29-1 and TRBJ2-3, with D possibly matching TRBD2 (6 bases). The CDR3 consists of 14 residues. The V and J ends lost 6 bases and 2 bases respectively, with 15 bases between them. The V gene's germline CDR1 is SQVTM and CDR2 ANQGSEA. The CDR3 nucleotides are TGCAGCGTCTGGGACTTAGACCTCACAGATACGCAGTATTTT. Its protein product is CSVWDLDLTDTQYF.

The V call is TRBV7-9, the J call TRBJ2-3; 10 nucleotides agree with TRBD1. The V and J ends lost 3 bases and 2 bases, in that order; junction bases with no gene match: 5. The CDR3 covers 16 residues. CDR1 and CDR2 (germline): SEHNR, FQNEAQ (reference sequence). DNA for the CDR3: TGTGCCAGCAGCTTCCTGGACAGGGGGTCCACAGATACGCAGTATTTT. It encodes CASSFLDRGSTDTQYF. Variable domain in full (rest from reference TRBV7-9 and TRBJ2-3): DTGVSQNPRHKITKRGQNVTFRCDPISEHNRLYWYRQTLGQGPEFLTYFQNEAQLEKSRLLSDRFSAERPKGSFSTLEIQRTEQGDSAMYLCASSFLDRGSTDTQYFGPGTRLTVL.

The genes are TRBV27 and TRBJ2-1; D remains ambiguous. The CDR3 runs to 12 residues. Germline lookup yields CDR1 MNHEY and CDR2 SMNVEV (reference sequence). Trimming took 4 bases from V and 7 from J, leaving 8 bases between them. CDR3 amino acids: CASSYHGNEQFF. CDR3 sequence (DNA): TGTGCCAGCAGTTATCACGGAAATGAGCAGTTCTTC.

This clonotype was recorded a few times. V usage is TRBV7-9 and J usage is TRBJ2-7; possibly TRBD1 for D (6 bases). This CDR3 is 13 amino acids long. The V and J ends lost 6 bases and 2 bases respectively, with 11 bases between them. Looked up from germline, CDR1 is SEHNR and CDR2 is FQNEAQ (reference sequence). The CDR3 spells CASSLDSAYEQYF. CDR3 nucleotide sequence: TGTGCCAGCAGTCTGGACAGCGCCTACGAGCAGTACTTC. The full variable domain, in which reference TRBV7-9 and TRBJ2-7 provide the parts outside the CDR3, is DTGVSQNPRHKITKRGQNVTFRCDPISEHNRLYWYRQTLGQGPEFLTYFQNEAQLEKSRLLSDRFSAERPKGSFSTLEIQRTEQGDSAMYLCASSLDSAYEQYFGPGTRLTVT.